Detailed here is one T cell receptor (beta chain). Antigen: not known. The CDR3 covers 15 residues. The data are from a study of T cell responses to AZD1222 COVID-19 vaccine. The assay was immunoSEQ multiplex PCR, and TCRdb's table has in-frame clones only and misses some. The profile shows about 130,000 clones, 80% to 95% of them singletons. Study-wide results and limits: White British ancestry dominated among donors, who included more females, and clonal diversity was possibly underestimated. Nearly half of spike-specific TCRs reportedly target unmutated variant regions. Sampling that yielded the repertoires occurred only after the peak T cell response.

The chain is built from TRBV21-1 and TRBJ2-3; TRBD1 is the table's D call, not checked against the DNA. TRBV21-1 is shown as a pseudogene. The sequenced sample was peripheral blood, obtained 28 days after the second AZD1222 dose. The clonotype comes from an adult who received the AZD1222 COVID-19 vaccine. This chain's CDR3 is CASSSGTGTLDTQYF. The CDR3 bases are TGTGCCAGCAGCAGCGGGACAGGGACCTTGGATACGCAGTATTTT.